The 26 T cell receptor beta chains below all came from one sample that was sequenced in a study of cytomegalovirus exposure and HLA in healthy donors. Assay used: immunoSEQ multiplex PCR; TCRdb lists only in-frame clones, some missing. This sample has about 360,000 clones, with 75% to 90% found just once. Source material: PBMCs. The receptors stem from a young woman in good health and CMV-seronegative.

The chain combines TRBV7-3 with TRBJ2-1; possible D gene TRBD2, 5 bases. The CDR3 contains 15 residues. V dropped 1 base and J dropped 6 bases, with 13 bases sitting between them. Germline CDR1 SGHTA, CDR2 FQGTGA. CDR3 DNA: TGTGCCAGCAGCTTAAACCCTGGGAGCCTCAATGAGCAGTTCTTC. It translates to CASSLNPGSLNEQFF.

The CDR3 sequence: CASSPTPGTASEAFF. CDR3 DNA sequence: TGTGCCAGCAGCCCAACGCCCGGGACAGCATCCGAAGCTTTCTTT. The rearrangement uses TRBV9 and TRBJ1-1; 7 bases align to TRBD1. This CDR3 has 15 amino acids. The V gene's germline CDR1 is SGDLS and CDR2 YYNGEE. V gave up 4 bases and J gave up 8 bases; unmatched junction bases: 14.

The chain recombines TRBV7-2 with TRBJ2-5, with 11 positions matching TRBD1. This CDR3 has 15 residues. In germline, CDR1 is SGHTA, CDR2 FQGNSA. V was pared by 4 bases and J by 4 bases, with 5 bases of the junction left unmatched. As DNA, the CDR3 is TGTGCCAGCAGCTGGACAGGGGGCGAAAGAGAGACCCAGTACTTC. This sequence encodes CASSWTGGERETQYF.

A single count supports this clone. The chain links TRBV25-1 to TRBJ1-1; D is undetermined. V lost 5 bases and J lost 2, with 3 bases in between. Per germline, CDR1 MGHDK and CDR2 SYGVNS. This CDR3 is 11 amino acids long. The DNA for the CDR3 is TGTGCCAGCAGTATAAACACTGAAGCTTTCTTT. It yields the protein CASSINTEAFF.

This chain links TRBV4-2 with TRBJ2-7; a possible D gene is TRBD2 (7 bases). CDR1 is LGHNA and CDR2 is YNFKEQ in the germline V gene. Trimming stripped 3 bases from V and 2 bases from J, with 23 bases between. The CDR3 runs 18 residues. CDR3 sequence reads: CASSHGAGALSRPYEQYF. CDR3 nucleotides: TGTGCCAGCAGCCATGGGGCGGGGGCGCTCAGTAGACCCTACGAGCAGTACTTC.

V gene TRBV27 combines with J gene TRBJ2-7; 7 nucleotides line up with TRBD2. V shed 4 bases, J shed 5 bases, and the junction held 8 bases outside the gene matches. Germline V gene lookup returns CDR1 MNHEY and CDR2 SMNVEV (reference sequence). The CDR3 loop spans 14 amino acids. The CDR3: CASSWKGGPNEQYF. Written as DNA, the CDR3 is TGTGCCAGCAGTTGGAAGGGAGGGCCAAACGAGCAGTACTTC.

This clone appeared once. The chain couples TRBV25-1 to TRBJ1-1; unclear D gene. The CDR3 is made up of 12 amino acids. Per the germline V gene, CDR1 is MGHDK and CDR2 is SYGVNS. Trimming removed 3 bases from V and 7 bases from J, with 9 bases in between. CDR3: CASSEGQVEAFF. The CDR3 DNA is TGTGCCAGCAGTGAGGGCCAGGTTGAAGCTTTCTTT.

V and J are TRBV4-1 and TRBJ2-1; 9 bases line up with TRBD2. The V gene end was trimmed by 0 bases and the J gene end by 12 bases; junction bases not matched to a gene: 9. Germline CDR1 and CDR2: MGHRA and YSYEKL. The CDR3 loop spans 15 amino acids. Written as DNA, the CDR3 is TGCGCCAGCAGCCAAGAAGAGGGTTGGCGGGGGGGGCAGTTCTTC. This translates into CASSQEEGWRGGQFF.

This clone was recorded a few times. V and J are TRBV7-9 and TRBJ2-7; TRBD2 might be the D (5 bases). This CDR3 is built from 18 residues. With 7 bases removed from V and 5 bases from J, the gap between germline ends came to 30 bases. The germline V gene has CDR1 SEHNR and CDR2 FQNEAQ (reference sequence). For the CDR3, the DNA is TGTGCCAGCACCCCTCCTCGGCCCCCGGGATCGGGTCGTGACGAGCAGTACTTC. Amino acid sequence: CASTPPRPPGSGRDEQYF.

This clone has just a few counts. This rearrangement joins TRBV7-8 to TRBJ2-6; D gene unclear. Germline CDR1 SGHVS, CDR2 FQNEAQ. This CDR3 region has 15 residues. The V and J ends lost 8 bases and 2 bases respectively, with 13 bases between them. DNA of the CDR3: TGTGCCAGCCGAGCTTCAGAGGCTGGGGCCAACGTCCTGACTTTC. Its protein is CASRASEAGANVLTF.

This rearrangement joins TRBV25-1 to TRBJ1-2, with D maybe TRBD1 (5 bases). Per the germline V gene, CDR1 is MGHDK and CDR2 is SYGVNS. V was cut by 2 bases and J by 5 bases, with 18 bases left in between. The CDR3 loop spans 16 amino acids. The CDR3: CASSEVGGAARYGYTF. CDR3 DNA: TGTGCCAGCAGTGAAGTAGGAGGGGCCGCCCGATATGGCTACACCTTC.

The chain is built from TRBV2 and TRBJ2-7; TRBD2 might be the D (6 bases). Trimming pared 3 bases from V and 2 bases from J, leaving 14 bases between. The V gene's germline CDR1 is SNHLY and CDR2 FYNNEI. The CDR3 contains 15 residues. The CDR3, as DNA: TGTGCCAGCAGTGACGTCGGGAGAGTCACCTACGAGCAGTACTTC. Protein sequence: CASSDVGRVTYEQYF.

The V gene is TRBV27, the J gene TRBJ2-5, with TRBD2 identical over 7 bases. The CDR3 covers 15 residues. V lost 3 bases to trimming and J lost 2 bases; unmatched junction nucleotides: 6. Per the germline V gene, CDR1 is MNHEY and CDR2 is SMNVEV (reference sequence). The CDR3 coding sequence is TGTGCCAGCAGTTTCGGCCGGGGGGAACAAGAGACCCAGTACTTC. It is translated as CASSFGRGEQETQYF.

This clone has more than one count but fewer than ten. This chain uses TRBV9 with TRBJ1-1, with 8 bases lining up with TRBD1. This CDR3 spans 12 amino acids. Germline CDR1 is SGDLS and CDR2 is YYNGEE. Trimming removed 5 bases from V and 9 bases from J; junction bases left unmatched: 6. CDR3 sequence: CASSDRTGQAFF. CDR3 DNA sequence: TGTGCCAGCAGTGATAGGACAGGGCAAGCTTTCTTT.

V usage is TRBV19 and J usage is TRBJ2-2, with D perhaps matching TRBD1 (5 bases). CDR1 and CDR2 (germline): LNHDA, SQIVND (reference sequence). Trimming took off 2 bases at V and 3 bases at J, with 10 bases between the two ends. There are 15 residues in the CDR3. The CDR3 DNA sequence: TGTGCCAGTAGTATACGGACATCCTACACCGGGGAGCTGTTTTTT. Amino acids: CASSIRTSYTGELFF.

The chain links TRBV2 to TRBJ1-6, with D unresolved. Germline values: CDR1 SNHLY, CDR2 FYNNEI. This CDR3 has 14 residues. Trimming took off 3 bases at V and 9 bases at J, with 12 bases between the two ends. The CDR3 region is CASSDQRDISPLHF. The CDR3 DNA reads as TGTGCCAGCAGTGATCAGAGGGATATTTCACCCCTCCACTTT.

V usage is TRBV29-1 and J usage is TRBJ1-1; maybe TRBD1 (5 bases). Germline loops: CDR1 SQVTM, CDR2 ANQGSEA. This CDR3 spans 14 amino acids. The germline V and J ends were trimmed by 0 bases and 8 bases, with 16 bases remaining between them. CDR3 region: CSVEDPLGRGEAFF. CDR3 DNA sequence: TGCAGCGTTGAAGATCCTTTGGGACGGGGGGAAGCTTTCTTT.

This clone came up once. The V and J genes are TRBV5-1 and TRBJ2-5, with TRBD1 matching 7 bases. The germline gives CDR1 SGHRS, CDR2 YFSETQ. This CDR3 has 14 amino acids. After removal of 3 bases from V and 5 bases from J, the junction contained 7 bases not matched to a gene. The CDR3: CASSSGPRGETQYF. The CDR3 nucleotides read TGCGCCAGCAGCTCGGGACCCAGGGGGGAGACCCAGTACTTC.

This chain links TRBV20-1 with TRBJ2-7; D is perhaps TRBD2 (6 bases). The CDR3 spans 11 residues. Germline assignment: CDR1 DFQATT and CDR2 SNEGSKA (reference sequence). Deletions cut 6 bases from V and 6 bases from J, with 12 bases between. The chain's CDR3 is CSAPAGSEQYF. In DNA form, the CDR3 reads TGCAGTGCACCGGCGGGATCCGAGCAGTACTTC.

The gene calls are TRBV5-1 and TRBJ2-3; D ambiguous. This CDR3 is built from 15 residues. The V end was cut by 0 bases, the J end by 0 bases, with 8 bases between. The germline V gene encodes CDR1 SGHRS and CDR2 YFSETQ. The CDR3 protein is CASSLASTSTDTQYF. In DNA, the CDR3 is TGCGCCAGCAGCTTGGCATCGACTAGCACAGATACGCAGTATTTT.

The rearrangement joins TRBV7-7 to TRBJ2-2, with 7 nucleotides matching TRBD2. The junction had 13 bases not matched to a gene; V was cut back by 7 bases and J by 5 bases. The CDR3 totals 16 residues. Germline V gives CDR1 SSHAT, CDR2 FNYEAQ (reference sequence). DNA of the CDR3: TGTGCCAGCACCCCCCTGGCGGCTAGCGGAACCGGGGAGCTGTTTTTT. Translated: CASTPLAASGTGELFF.

This chain links TRBV28 with TRBJ2-2, with 9 positions matching TRBD1. Germline V gene sequence: CDR1 MDHEN, CDR2 SYDVKM. The CDR3 consists of 16 residues. V lost 4 bases and J lost 4; bases outside the gene matches: 7. The CDR3 protein is CASSSRGTGTTGELFF. Here the CDR3 DNA reads TGTGCCAGCAGTTCGCGCGGGACAGGGACCACCGGGGAGCTGTTTTTT.

The chain joins TRBV2 to TRBJ2-4; D might be TRBD2 (6 bases). Germline loops: CDR1 SNHLY, CDR2 FYNNEI. V lost 7 bases and J lost 6, with 16 bases in between. CDR3 size: 14 residues. The CDR3 coding sequence is TGTGCCAGCATACCCGGGACTGGGAGAAACATTCAGTACTTC. It codes for CASIPGTGRNIQYF.

The rearrangement joins TRBV30 to TRBJ2-3; D unclear. Germline V gene sequence: CDR1 GTSNPN, CDR2 SVGIG (reference sequence). Trimming stripped 0 bases from V and 2 bases from J, with 12 bases between. This CDR3 contains 15 residues. CDR3 DNA: TGTGCCTGGAGTGTATCCGTAGTTGTCACAGATACGCAGTATTTT. Encoded protein: CAWSVSVVVTDTQYF.

Here the CDR3 reads CASSGQATYEQYF. CDR3 DNA sequence: TGTGCCAGCTCCGGACAGGCCACCTACGAGCAGTACTTC. V and J are TRBV7-9 and TRBJ2-7, with 7 bases fitting TRBD1. This CDR3 region has 13 residues. Germline-derived CDR1 and CDR2 are SEHNR and FQNEAQ (reference sequence). J gave up 2 bases and V 8 bases, and 6 bases lay outside the gene matches.

V gene TRBV7-9 combines with J gene TRBJ2-1, with 9 bases identical to TRBD1. Germline trimming cut 3 bases from V and 8 bases from J; bases unmatched to any gene: 8. The germline V gene has CDR1 SEHNR and CDR2 FQNEAQ (reference sequence). The length of the CDR3 is 15 residues. CDR3 amino acids: CASSFRQGDSDEQFF. The CDR3 DNA reads TGTGCCAGCAGCTTCCGACAGGGGGACTCGGATGAGCAGTTCTTC.